The 30 T cell receptor beta chains given below trace back to one sample, sequenced in a study of blood T cells in healthy people across ages. PCR was performed a second time for about 7 to 12 cycles using a sample-barcoded 5' primer and a J-beta primer mix. TCRdb used MiXCR to reprocess the 5' RACE reads, holding one entry per CDR3 protein. In the table there are some 1.6 million distinct CDR3 sequences, roughly a third of which are singletons. The source material was blood. Source of these receptors: a woman aged 25-40 years in good health.

The V call is TRBV4-2, the J call TRBJ2-1, with 7 bases that match TRBD1. The CDR3 is made up of 16 amino acids. Germline CDR1 is LGHNA and CDR2 is YNFKEQ. After removal of 0 bases from V and 4 bases from J, the junction contained 6 bases not matched to a gene. The CDR3 is CASSQDSDRKYNEQFF. CDR3 nucleotide sequence: TGTGCCAGCAGCCAAGACTCGGACAGGAAGTACAATGAGCAGTTCTTC.

About this clonotype itself: A much larger clone differs from this one at a single base, so this may be a read error. The CDR3 reads CSVEGTANSYNKQFF. Here the CDR3 DNA reads TGCAGCGTTGAGGGGACGGCAAACTCCTACAATAAGCAGTTCTTC. The chain recombines TRBV29-1 with TRBJ2-1, with D perhaps matching TRBD1 or TRBD2 (5 bases each). The germline CDR1 and CDR2 sequences are SQVTM and ANQGSEA. There are 15 residues in the CDR3.

This chain connects TRBV20-1 to TRBJ2-7, with 11 bases aligning to TRBD1. CDR1 and CDR2 (germline): DFQATT, SNEGSKA (reference sequence). Trimming cost V 0 bases and J 2 bases; bases outside gene matches: 3. The CDR3 spans 15 residues. The CDR3 bases are TGCAGTGCTAGAGAAGGGACAGGGGGTGCCTACGAGCAGTACTTC. Amino acids: CSAREGTGGAYEQYF.

Only a few counts were recorded for this clonotype. This sequence joins TRBV2 and TRBJ2-1; the D gene is possibly TRBD1 (6 bases). From germline, CDR1 is SNHLY and CDR2 FYNNEI. This CDR3 region has 14 residues. With 10 bases removed from V and 0 bases from J, the gap between germline ends came to 13 bases. CDR3 DNA: TGTGCCAACACTCGCAGGGGCTCCTACAATGAGCAGTTCTTC. The encoded protein is CANTRRGSYNEQFF.

The rearrangement links TRBV28 to TRBJ2-7; 11 bases agree with TRBD1. Germline assignment: CDR1 MDHEN and CDR2 SYDVKM. The CDR3 is made up of 15 amino acids. The ends lost 7 bases at V and 3 bases at J; junction bases unmatched: 8. DNA of the CDR3: TGTGCCAGCACTCAGCCGGGACAGGGGGTCTACGAGCAGTACTTC. Translated: CASTQPGQGVYEQYF.

This clonotype turned up a few times. The V call is TRBV7-8, the J call TRBJ1-1, with 8 bases matching TRBD1. CDR1 and CDR2 (germline): SGHVS, FQNEAQ. V was pared by 3 bases and J by 6 bases, with 3 bases of the junction left unmatched. The length of the CDR3 is 13 residues. The CDR3 loop is CASSFGTGSEAFF. In nucleotides, the CDR3 is TGTGCCAGCAGCTTCGGGACAGGATCTGAAGCTTTCTTT.

This clonotype was counted only a few times. The J gene is TRBJ2-3, the V gene TRBV20-1; 11 bases line up with TRBD2. With V trimmed by 6 bases and J by 5 bases, 13 bases remained unmatched. The CDR3 spans 16 residues. Germline assignment: CDR1 DFQATT and CDR2 SNEGSKA (reference sequence). CDR3 nucleotide sequence: TGCAGTGCGCAAACCCCGGGACTAGCGGTCGTAGATACGCAGTATTTT. As protein: CSAQTPGLAVVDTQYF.

The rearrangement uses TRBV6-5 and TRBJ1-1, with D unclear. Germline CDR1 reads MNHEY; CDR2 reads SVGAGI. The CDR3 sequence is 14 residues long. V was pared by 0 bases and J by 1 base, with 6 bases between. CDR3 nucleotide sequence: TGTGCCAGCAGTTACTCGAACGCGAACACTGAAGCTTTCTTT. Translated, it gives CASSYSNANTEAFF.

This clonotype was picked up a small number of times. The gene calls are TRBV30 and TRBJ2-3; tentatively, D is TRBD1 (5 bases). The germline gives CDR1 GTSNPN, CDR2 SVGIG (reference sequence). The germline V and J ends were trimmed by 0 bases and 2 bases, with 9 bases remaining between them. The CDR3 sequence is 14 residues long. The CDR3 DNA follows: TGTGCCTGGAGTGTAGACAGTACCACAGATACGCAGTATTTT. It yields the protein CAWSVDSTTDTQYF.

This rearrangement joins TRBV27 to TRBJ2-2; tentatively, D is TRBD2 (5 bases). CDR1 MNHEY and CDR2 SMNVEV come from the germline V gene (reference sequence). The V end lost 7 bases, the J end lost 4 bases, and 10 bases lay between the germline ends. This CDR3 contains 13 residues. CDR3 nucleotides: TGTGCCAGCATCGCGGACTTCACCGGGGAGCTGTTTTTT. Translated: CASIADFTGELFF.

Of note for this clonotype: A much larger clone is a single base away; this may be a read error. This chain uses TRBV20-1 with TRBJ1-5, with D possibly TRBD1 on 6 matching bases. CDR1 is DFQATT, CDR2 SNEGSKA, per germline (reference sequence). The CDR3 contains 15 residues. CDR3 sequence: CGAIVPGAHNQPQHF. CDR3 in DNA: TGCGGTGCTATAGTCCCAGGGGCTCACAATCAGCCCCAGCATTTT.

This chain uses TRBV2 with TRBJ2-1, with TRBD2 as a possible D gene (6 bases). CDR1 is SNHLY and CDR2 is FYNNEI in the germline V gene. V was pared by 10 bases and J by 2 bases, with 18 bases between. The CDR3 is 15 residues long. CDR3 loop: CAIGLTGLTYNEQFF. The CDR3 DNA follows: TGTGCCATCGGACTAACGGGATTGACCTACAATGAGCAGTTCTTC.

This clonotype appeared a few times. The chain employs TRBV29-1 and TRBJ2-1; a possible D gene is TRBD1 (6 bases). Trimming cost V 3 bases and J 3 bases, with 15 bases left between them. Germline assignment: CDR1 SQVTM and CDR2 ANQGSEA. This CDR3 contains 15 residues. DNA for the CDR3: TGCAGCGTTGAGAGCGCACAGGGTGGCTACAATGAGCAGTTCTTC. Its translation is CSVESAQGGYNEQFF.

Remarks on this clonotype: A read error may explain this, as a much larger clone is one base away. CDR3 nucleotide sequence: TGCAGCGTTCCCCTTGGGTATGACTACACCTTC. The encoded protein is CSVPLGYDYTF. The J gene is TRBJ1-2, the V gene TRBV29-1; D is undetermined. Germline V gene data show CDR1 as SQVTM and CDR2 as ANQGSEA. This CDR3 spans 11 amino acids. Using reference TRBV29-1 and TRBJ1-2 for the parts outside the CDR3, the full variable domain is SAVISQKPSRDICQRGTSLTIQCQVDSQVTMMFWYRQQPGQSLTLIATANQGSEATYESGFVIDKFPISRPNLTFSTLTVSNMSPEDSSIYLCSVPLGYDYTFGSGTRLTVV.

This clonotype has only a few counts. The chain combines TRBV2 with TRBJ2-5; perhaps TRBD2 as D (5 bases). Germline lookup yields CDR1 SNHLY and CDR2 FYNNEI. Trimming took off 6 bases at V and 4 bases at J, with 18 bases between the two ends. The CDR3 loop spans 15 amino acids. The CDR3 loop reads CASSGPVSGGETQYF. CDR3 bases: TGTGCCAGCAGCGGACCGGTCAGCGGAGGAGAGACCCAGTACTTC. Together with reference TRBV2 and TRBJ2-5, the CDR3 gives the full variable domain: EPEVTQTPSHQVTQMGQEVILRCVPISNHLYFYWYRQILGQKVEFLVSFYNNEISEKSEIFDDQFSVERPDGSNFTLKIRSTKLEDSAMYFCASSGPVSGGETQYFGPGTRLLVL.

This clonotype was found a few times. A read error may account for a junction end that differs from germline. V gene TRBV5-1 combines with J gene TRBJ2-1; D possibly uses TRBD1 or TRBD2 (5 bases each). The CDR3 extends over 13 amino acids. Germline CDR1 is SGHRS and CDR2 is YFSETQ. CDR3 in amino acids: CASSAGRDNEQFF. Written as DNA, the CDR3 is TGTGCCAGCAGCGCGGGCAGGGACAATGAGCAGTTCTTC.

The chain uses TRBV7-2 and TRBJ2-7; the match to TRBD2 covers 12 bases. CDR3 length: 14 residues. The germline CDR1 and CDR2 sequences are SGHTA and FQGNSA. With V trimmed by 1 base and J by 8 bases, 3 bases remained unmatched. The CDR3 DNA sequence: TGTGCCAGCAGCTTAGTCCTAGCGGGGGGGAAGCAGTACTTC. This sequence encodes CASSLVLAGGKQYF. The full variable domain, in which reference TRBV7-2 and TRBJ2-7 provide the parts outside the CDR3, is GAGVSQSPSNKVTEKGKDVELRCDPISGHTALYWYRQSLGQGLEFLIYFQGNSAPDKSGLPSDRFSAERTGGSVSTLTIQRTQQEDSAVYLCASSLVLAGGKQYFGPGTRLTVT.

The chain recombines TRBV9 with TRBJ2-3; 7 bases line up with TRBD2. CDR3 length: 14 amino acids. Germline CDR1 is SGDLS and CDR2 is YYNGEE. J was trimmed by 3 bases and V by 3 bases; bases with no gene match: 4. CDR3 loop: CASSATSLTDTQYF. CDR3 coding DNA: TGTGCCAGCAGCGCGACTAGCCTAACAGATACGCAGTATTTT.

The chain carries TRBV5-1 and TRBJ2-2, with unresolved D. The germline CDR1 and CDR2 sequences are SGHRS and YFSETQ. Trimming left V 2 bases short and J 0 bases short, with 8 bases between. CDR3 length equals 15 residues. The CDR3 sequence is CASSFTTANTGELFF. DNA of the CDR3: TGCGCCAGCAGCTTCACTACCGCGAACACCGGGGAGCTGTTTTTT.

At least ten counts were recorded for this clonotype. The chain carries TRBV4-1 and TRBJ2-7; 7 bases map to TRBD1. Germline assignment: CDR1 MGHRA and CDR2 YSYEKL. J lost 0 bases, V lost 1 base, and 6 bases had no gene match. This CDR3 has 16 residues. The CDR3 region has the DNA TGCGCCAGCAGCCAAGCCGCCGGGACAGCCTCCTACGAGCAGTACTTC. Residues: CASSQAAGTASYEQYF.

This clonotype was detected a few times. J is TRBJ2-6 and V is TRBV20-1; possible D gene TRBD2, 5 bases. This CDR3 is 16 amino acids long. The V end lost 2 bases, the J end lost 4 bases, and 15 bases lay between the germline ends. In germline, CDR1 is DFQATT, CDR2 SNEGSKA (reference sequence). CDR3 bases: TGCAGTGCTAGACTAGGAGGCCGTGGAGGGGCCAACGTCCTGACTTTC. Residues: CSARLGGRGGANVLTF.

Concerning this clonotype itself: This sequence may be a read error, since a much larger clone differs from it by one base. The rearrangement links TRBV29-1 to TRBJ2-7; no reliable D call. Germline CDR1 is SQVTM and CDR2 is ANQGSEA. The CDR3 is made up of 15 amino acids. This chain's CDR3 is CCVEESERSSYEQYF. In nucleotides, the CDR3 is TGCTGCGTTGAAGAATCGGAGCGAAGCTCCTACGAGCAGTACTTC.

This clonotype was counted a few times. As DNA, the CDR3 is TGCGCCAGCAGCCAAGTAGGGGCAGGTAAACGGGCGTACGAGCAGTACTTC. This translates into CASSQVGAGKRAYEQYF. The chain employs TRBV4-1 and TRBJ2-7; maybe TRBD1 (5 bases). The CDR3 runs to 17 residues. V lost 1 base to trimming and J lost 4 bases, with 20 bases between them. The germline gives CDR1 MGHRA, CDR2 YSYEKL.

This clonotype has only one observation. The chain employs TRBV24-1 and TRBJ1-4; possibly TRBD1 for D (5 bases). Looked up from germline, CDR1 is KGHDR and CDR2 is SFDVKD. V was cut by 4 bases and J by 7 bases, with 21 bases left in between. The CDR3 consists of 17 residues. CDR3 protein: CATSDPRGGPLTEKLFF. The CDR3 DNA reads as TGTGCCACCAGTGACCCAAGGGGCGGGCCCCTAACTGAAAAACTGTTTTTT.

This clonotype was detected ten times or more. V is TRBV27 and J is TRBJ2-1, with TRBD2 matching over 9 bases. The ends lost 3 bases at V and 4 bases at J; junction bases unmatched: 4. The CDR3 contains 15 residues. The germline V gene has CDR1 MNHEY and CDR2 SMNVEV (reference sequence). In DNA, the CDR3 is TGTGCCAGCAGTTTCGGGACTAGCCGATACAATGAGCAGTTCTTC. It yields the protein CASSFGTSRYNEQFF.

This clonotype showed up just a few times. This chain connects TRBV10-3 to TRBJ2-3; 9 positions match TRBD2. The CDR3 is made up of 16 amino acids. V was clipped by 2 bases and J by 2 bases; unmatched bases: 5. The germline V gene has CDR1 ENHRY and CDR2 SYGVKD. CDR3 sequence reads: CAISEISGSVTDTQYF. The CDR3 DNA is TGTGCCATCAGTGAGATTAGCGGGAGTGTCACAGATACGCAGTATTTT.

V usage is TRBV7-3 and J usage is TRBJ2-7, with 8 bases matching TRBD1. The J segment lost 5 bases and the V segment lost 1 base, leaving 13 bases of the junction unmatched. The germline V gene encodes CDR1 SGHTA and CDR2 FQGTGA. There are 17 residues in the CDR3. The DNA for the CDR3 is TGTGCCAGCAGCTTAAGGGCAGTTGGTCAGGGGGCAAACGAGCAGTACTTC. This encodes CASSLRAVGQGANEQYF. The full variable domain, rest sourced from reference TRBV7-3 and TRBJ2-7, is GAGVSQTPSNKVTEKGKYVELRCDPISGHTALYWYRQSLGQGPEFLIYFQGTGAADDSGLPNDRFFAVRPEGSVSTLKIQRTERGDSAVYLCASSLRAVGQGANEQYFGPGTRLTVT.

This chain connects TRBV12-3 or TRBV12-4 to TRBJ1-1; 7 nucleotides align to TRBD1. V was pared by 7 bases and J by 1 base, with 6 bases of the junction left unmatched. The CDR3 is 14 amino acids. For the CDR3, the DNA is TGTGCCAGCAACCCGACAGGGTCGAACACTGAAGCTTTCTTT. It encodes CASNPTGSNTEAFF.

This clonotype was counted many times. V usage is TRBV20-1 and J usage is TRBJ2-5; 8 nucleotides line up with TRBD2. This CDR3 region has 15 residues. V trimming: 3 bases; J trimming: 0 bases; junction bases outside the gene matches: 6. Germline V gene data show CDR1 as DFQATT and CDR2 as SNEGSKA (reference sequence). CDR3 in DNA: TGCAGTGCTAGTACTAGCGGTTGGTACCAAGAGACCCAGTACTTC. Amino acids: CSASTSGWYQETQYF.

The genes are TRBV20-1 and TRBJ2-7; the match to TRBD2 covers 7 bases. This CDR3 has 14 residues. The junction had 8 bases not matched to a gene; V was cut back by 3 bases and J by 3 bases. From germline, CDR1 is DFQATT and CDR2 SNEGSKA (reference sequence). CDR3 DNA: TGCAGTGCTAGCGCGCGGGGGAAAGTCTACGAGCAGTACTTC. This translates into CSASARGKVYEQYF.